The clone carrying this T cell receptor beta chain was counted only a few times. Its antigen remains unidentified. The record originates from a study of beta chain features in type 1 diabetes. Findings and limits, study-wide: In every one of the four CD4+ subsets, TCRB CDR3s were moderately but significantly shorter in Type 1 diabetes patients.

Every isolated RNA sample was fully reverse transcribed, so sequencing captured expressed TCRB transcripts. The data were produced by immunoSEQ multiplex PCR, yet TCRdb's version contains in-frame clones alone and is incomplete. The table lists hundreds of thousands of clones, around 9% of them singletons, with 0.9% to 1.1% in the top ten. The sequencing input was central memory CD4+ T cells from blood. The clonotype was recovered from a young man with type 1 diabetes.

The CDR3 nucleotides read TGTGCCAGCAGCGTTAAGGGAGGGACCATGAACACTGAAGCTTTCTTT. Translated, it gives CASSVKGGTMNTEAFF. This sequence joins TRBV9 and TRBJ1-1, with D possibly being TRBD1 (5 bases). Trimming removed 2 bases at V and 0 bases at J, with 14 bases between. Germline values: CDR1 SGDLS, CDR2 YYNGEE. This CDR3 comprises 16 residues.